These 20 T cell receptor beta chains originate from one sample sequenced in a study of long-term antiretroviral therapy in people with HIV (dated by TCRdb to between 2022 and 2023). The immunoSEQ hsTCRB v3.0 assay was used at survey level resolution for TRB variable region sequencing. TCRdb took over this immuneACCESS table, retaining in-frame rearrangements with V and J assigned. Such tables are incomplete; in checked studies, under half of the missing clones stem from an unresolved V gene, and the remainder is unexplained. The sample includes thousands of clones, with just under 75% observed a single time. The top ten clones comprise less than 8% of the sample. Sequencing used unsorted PBMCs, obtained 0.1 years before starting antiretroviral therapy. The receptors derive from a man between 18 and 35 years old with HIV.

This chain joins TRBV2 and TRBJ2-3; tentatively, D is TRBD1 or TRBD2 (7 bases each). The germline V gene has CDR1 SNHLY and CDR2 FYNNEI. Trimming took 1 base from V and 4 from J, leaving 12 bases between them. CDR3 size: 15 residues. The CDR3 loop is CASSEEGAGADTQYF. The CDR3 DNA reads as TGTGCCAGCAGTGAAGAGGGGGCGGGAGCAGATACGCAGTATTTT. Variable domain in full (rest from reference TRBV2 and TRBJ2-3): EPEVTQTPSHQVTQMGQEVILRCVPISNHLYFYWYRQILGQKVEFLVSFYNNEISEKSEIFDDQFSVERPDGSNFTLKIRSTKLEDSAMYFCASSEEGAGADTQYFGPGTRLTVL.

In regard to this clone: The junction and the germline gene differ at one end; a read error may be behind it. This rearrangement joins TRBV7-7 to TRBJ2-5; TRBD1 agrees at 9 bases. CDR1 is SSHAT and CDR2 is FNYEAQ in the germline V gene (reference sequence). CDR3 length: 14 residues. The CDR3 is CASSRTGAEETQYF. The CDR3 nucleotides read TGTGCTAGCAGCCGGACAGGGGCAGAAGAGACCCAGTACTTC.

A few counts support this clone. The genes are TRBV7-9 and TRBJ2-7; no definite D call. With 2 bases removed from V and 5 bases from J, the gap between germline ends came to 7 bases. The CDR3 consists of 12 residues. Germline values: CDR1 SEHNR, CDR2 FQNEAQ (reference sequence). This CDR3 is CASSLIGDEQYV. The CDR3 nucleotides are TGTGCCAGCAGCTTAATTGGGGACGAGCAGTACGTC.

This clone counts as medium-sized. The chain recombines TRBV19 with TRBJ1-6; D not certain. CDR3 length equals 13 residues. CDR1 is LNHDA and CDR2 is SQIVND in the germline V gene (reference sequence). Trimming pared 7 bases from V and 10 bases from J, leaving 14 bases between. CDR3: CASKDSGSSPLHF. Here the CDR3 DNA reads TGTGCCAGTAAGGATAGTGGGAGCTCACCCCTCCACTTT. The entire variable domain, with the rest obtained from reference TRBV19 and TRBJ1-6, is as follows: DGGITQSPKYLFRKEGQNVTLSCEQNLNHDAMYWYRQDPGQGLRLIYYSQIVNDFQKGDIAEGYSVSREKKESFPLTVTSAQKNPTAFYLCASKDSGSSPLHFGNGTRLTVT.

The chain couples TRBV6-5 to TRBJ1-2; D gene unclear. Germline CDR1 MNHEY, CDR2 SVGAGI. The CDR3 sequence is 14 residues long. V shed 4 bases and J shed 7 bases, with 16 bases lying between them. The CDR3 DNA sequence: TGTGCCAGCAGTTTCGACCTGGGGTCACTTGGCTACACCTTC. Translated: CASSFDLGSLGYTF.

The V and J genes are TRBV6-5 and TRBJ2-3, with a tentative D call TRBD2 (5 bases). CDR1 is MNHEY, CDR2 SVGAGI, per germline. The germline V and J ends were trimmed by 2 bases and 4 bases, with 10 bases remaining between them. This CDR3 spans 14 amino acids. The CDR3 bases are TGTGCCAGCAGTTACCGACGAGGGTCAGATACGCAGTATTTT. Translating it yields CASSYRRGSDTQYF.

This clone is classed as large. V is TRBV9 and J is TRBJ2-7, with D possibly being TRBD1 (7 bases). The germline gives CDR1 SGDLS, CDR2 YYNGEE. The CDR3 loop spans 15 amino acids. With 0 bases removed from V and 2 bases from J, the gap between germline ends came to 12 bases. As DNA, the CDR3 is TGTGCCAGCAGCGTAGCAGGGGGGCCTACCTACGAGCAGTACTTC. It encodes CASSVAGGPTYEQYF.

Points on this clone: The sample carries other DNA sequences with the same CDR3. The rearrangement links TRBV6-1 to TRBJ2-5; 12 nucleotides align to TRBD2. Germline CDR1 reads MNHNS; CDR2 reads SASEGT. The CDR3 length is 15 residues. With 2 bases clipped from V and 4 bases from J, the junction kept 2 bases outside the gene matches. This CDR3 is CASSELAGGPETQYF. The CDR3 nucleotides read TGTGCCAGCAGTGAACTAGCGGGGGGGCCAGAGACCCAGTACTTC.

The CDR3 DNA is TGCGCCAGCAGCCAAGTTGGTAATTCACCCCTCCACTTT. Its protein product is CASSQVGNSPLHF. The chain uses TRBV4-1 and TRBJ1-6; D not certain. Deletions cut 1 base from V and 6 bases from J, with 4 bases between. The CDR3 totals 13 residues. Germline CDR1 reads MGHRA; CDR2 reads YSYEKL.

This chain links TRBV27 with TRBJ1-2; no definite D call. Trimming removed 6 bases from V and 1 base from J, with 12 bases in between. The CDR3 sequence is 14 residues long. Germline V gives CDR1 MNHEY, CDR2 SMNVEV (reference sequence). CDR3 sequence reads: CASRGWADNYGYTF. DNA of the CDR3: TGTGCCAGCAGAGGGTGGGCTGATAACTATGGCTACACCTTC.

By share, this clone ranks as large. The genes are TRBV27 and TRBJ2-5, with D unclear. The V gene lost 5 bases and the J gene lost 7 bases, with 14 bases spanning the gap. CDR3 length: 13 residues. Germline values: CDR1 MNHEY, CDR2 SMNVEV (reference sequence). The CDR3 DNA sequence: TGTGCCAGCAGTCAAGGATCCCTCGGGACCCAGTACTTC. Residues: CASSQGSLGTQYF.

The chain carries TRBV27 and TRBJ1-2, with TRBD1 identical over 7 bases. V was pared by 0 bases and J by 4 bases, with 8 bases of the junction left unmatched. In germline, CDR1 is MNHEY, CDR2 SMNVEV (reference sequence). This CDR3 spans 16 amino acids. CDR3 nucleotide sequence: TGTGCCAGCAGTTTATCCCGACAGGGAGGTAGCTATGGCTACACCTTC. This gives the protein CASSLSRQGGSYGYTF.

V is TRBV6-5 and J is TRBJ2-1, with D possibly matching TRBD1 (6 bases). Trimming took 8 bases from V and 6 from J, leaving 11 bases between them. Germline V CDR1 and CDR2: MNHEY, SVGAGI. This CDR3 contains 12 residues. CDR3 bases: TGTGCCAGCTTAGGGGGAACCAATGAGCAGTTCTTC. This sequence encodes CASLGGTNEQFF.

This rearrangement joins TRBV10-3 to TRBJ2-5; 7 bases align to TRBD1. CDR1 is ENHRY, CDR2 SYGVKD, per germline. J lost 5 bases, V lost 6 bases, and 9 bases had no gene match. The CDR3 has 14 residues. The CDR3, as DNA: TGTGCCATCAGAAGGGACAGAGGAATTGAGACCCAGTACTTC. This sequence encodes CAIRRDRGIETQYF.

This chain joins TRBV5-6 and TRBJ1-2, with D hard to call. CDR1 is SGHDT, CDR2 YYEEEE, per germline. The CDR3 spans 18 residues. V lost 0 bases and J 8 bases, leaving 26 bases between the germline ends. CDR3 sequence: CASSLAAKLYLEAGGYTF. The CDR3 DNA sequence: TGTGCCAGCAGCTTGGCCGCGAAACTGTATTTGGAGGCTGGCGGCTACACCTTC.

This chain joins TRBV7-9 and TRBJ2-1, with D hard to call. Deletions cut 2 bases from V and 9 bases from J, with 5 bases between. The germline V gene has CDR1 SEHNR and CDR2 FQNEAQ (reference sequence). This CDR3 region has 11 residues. The CDR3 sequence: CASSLRREQFF. The CDR3 nucleotides are TGTGCCAGCAGCTTACGTCGTGAGCAGTTCTTC.

The rearrangement uses TRBV15 and TRBJ2-7; D uncertain. CDR1 LNHNV and CDR2 YYDKDF come from the germline V gene (reference sequence). CDR3 length: 13 residues. V gave up 3 bases and J gave up 1 base, with 7 bases separating them. In DNA, the CDR3 is TGTGCCACCAGCAGCGACGGATCCTACGAGCAGTACTTC. Translation: CATSSDGSYEQYF.

V and J are TRBV10-1 and TRBJ2-1, with 9 positions matching TRBD2. This CDR3 comprises 14 residues. The junction had 1 base not matched to a gene; V was cut back by 3 bases and J by 4 bases. From germline, CDR1 is WNHNN and CDR2 SYGVQD (reference sequence). The CDR3 DNA reads as TGCGCCAGCAGTGAAACTAGCGGGTACAATGAGCAGTTCTTC. This sequence encodes CASSETSGYNEQFF.

J is TRBJ1-2 and V is TRBV10-3; 9 bases agree with TRBD1. The CDR3 sequence is 16 residues long. V gave up 6 bases and J gave up 0 bases; unmatched junction bases: 8. The germline gives CDR1 ENHRY, CDR2 SYGVKD. The CDR3 sequence: CAISGDREVTNYGYTF. CDR3 DNA: TGTGCCATCAGCGGGGACAGGGAGGTTACTAACTATGGCTACACCTTC.

This clone occurred once. The chain employs TRBV5-5 and TRBJ2-2, with D perhaps TRBD1 or TRBD2 (6 bases each). V was trimmed by 0 bases and J by 3 bases, leaving 12 bases between them. Germline V lookup: CDR1 SGHKS, CDR2 YYEKEE (reference sequence). The CDR3 spans 16 residues. CDR3 DNA: TGTGCCAGCAGCTTGGTCCCGGGGGCGGACACCGGGGAGCTGTTTTTT. It yields the protein CASSLVPGADTGELFF. Based on the CDR3 plus reference TRBV5-5 and TRBJ2-2, the full variable domain is DAGVTQSPTHLIKTRGQQVTLRCSPISGHKSVSWYQQVLGQGPQFIFQYYEKEERGRGNFPDRFSARQFPNYSSELNVNALLLGDSALYLCASSLVPGADTGELFFGEGSRLTVL.